The 32 T cell receptor beta chains below come from one sample, sequenced in a study of blood T cell repertoires in COVID-19. Generated by immunoSEQ multiplex PCR, the TCRdb table keeps only in-frame clones and is missing some. This table holds 260,000 or so clones, 75% to 90% found once. Input material: peripheral blood. The receptor set was obtained from a human donor in a cohort sampled during active COVID-19.

The V and J genes are TRBV18 and TRBJ2-2, with 9 bases matching TRBD1. The junction had 2 bases not matched to a gene; V was cut back by 2 bases and J by 7 bases. Germline CDR1 is KGHSH and CDR2 is LQKENI. CDR3 length: 14 residues. The CDR3 nucleotides are TGTGCCAGCTCACCAGGGACAGGGCACGGGGAGCTGTTTTTT. It is translated as CASSPGTGHGELFF.

This clone was recorded only once. This chain uses TRBV6-2 or TRBV6-3 with TRBJ2-5; no reliable D call. Germline V CDR1 and CDR2: MNHEY, SVGEGT. The CDR3 runs 14 residues. V lost 6 bases and J 1 base, leaving 12 bases between the germline ends. The CDR3 DNA is TGTGCCAGCAGCAACTCTCGGAGCCAAGAGACCCAGTACTTC. This sequence encodes CASSNSRSQETQYF.

This chain joins TRBV5-1 and TRBJ1-3; D is perhaps TRBD1 (5 bases). CDR1 is SGHRS, CDR2 YFSETQ, per germline. The germline V and J ends were trimmed by 0 bases and 7 bases, with 5 bases remaining between them. The CDR3 length is 12 residues. The CDR3 DNA is TGCGCCAGCAGCTTGGAGGGGAACACCATATATTTT. Its translation: CASSLEGNTIYF.

The rearrangement joins TRBV10-1 to TRBJ2-1; D is undetermined. The V gene lost 4 bases and the J gene lost 7 bases, with 8 bases spanning the gap. This CDR3 is built from 12 residues. Per germline, CDR1 WNHNN and CDR2 SYGVQD (reference sequence). CDR3 amino acids: CASSVVVNEQFF. The DNA of the CDR3 is TGCGCCAGCAGTGTCGTAGTAAATGAGCAGTTCTTC.

This sequence joins TRBV11-2 and TRBJ2-1, with D possibly TRBD2 on 6 matching bases. V dropped 1 base and J dropped 8 bases, with 18 bases sitting between them. The CDR3 loop spans 16 amino acids. Germline CDR1 SGHAT, CDR2 FQNNGV. CDR3 coding DNA: TGTGCCAGCAGCTTAGTACCAGCGGGCCCCTCGGATGAGCAGTTCTTC. Its translation: CASSLVPAGPSDEQFF. Together with reference TRBV11-2 and TRBJ2-1, the CDR3 gives the full variable domain: EAGVAQSPRYKIIEKRQSVAFWCNPISGHATLYWYQQILGQGPKLLIQFQNNGVVDDSQLPKDRFSAERLKGVDSTLKIQPAKLEDSAVYLCASSLVPAGPSDEQFFGPGTRLTVL.

The genes are TRBV19 and TRBJ2-7; the D gene is possibly TRBD2 (7 bases). Trimming removed 3 bases from V and 6 bases from J, with 21 bases in between. CDR3 length: 16 residues. Looked up from germline, CDR1 is LNHDA and CDR2 is SQIVND (reference sequence). The CDR3 region is CASSIFRGAGKGEQYF. CDR3 nucleotide sequence: TGTGCCAGTAGTATTTTTCGGGGGGCCGGTAAGGGCGAGCAGTACTTC.

The chain couples TRBV7-6 to TRBJ2-7, with D maybe TRBD2 (5 bases). The length of the CDR3 is 13 residues. The germline V gene encodes CDR1 SGHVS and CDR2 FNYEAQ. With 1 base removed from V and 10 bases from J, the gap between germline ends came to 14 bases. CDR3 region: CASSLEGLGDQYF. The CDR3 DNA sequence: TGTGCCAGCAGCTTAGAGGGCTTGGGAGACCAGTACTTC.

The chain combines TRBV19 with TRBJ1-1; 8 nucleotides match TRBD1. This CDR3 comprises 13 residues. The germline CDR1 and CDR2 sequences are LNHDA and SQIVND (reference sequence). V shed 6 bases, J shed 0 bases, and the junction held 0 bases outside the gene matches. The CDR3 nucleotides read TGTGCCAGTAGGGACAGGGTGAACACTGAAGCTTTCTTT. Its protein is CASRDRVNTEAFF.

The V gene is TRBV7-6, the J gene TRBJ1-4; D not resolved. Trimming pared 1 base from V and 3 bases from J, leaving 9 bases between. The germline V gene encodes CDR1 SGHVS and CDR2 FNYEAQ. This CDR3 has 15 amino acids. The CDR3 DNA follows: TGTGCCAGCAGCTTAGTGCCAGCGCCTAATGAAAAACTGTTTTTT. Its protein is CASSLVPAPNEKLFF.

The chain carries TRBV7-2 and TRBJ2-1, with 10 bases identical to TRBD2. V was pared by 0 bases and J by 9 bases, with 8 bases of the junction left unmatched. The CDR3 runs 16 residues. From germline, CDR1 is SGHTA and CDR2 FQGNSA. This CDR3 reads CASSLALAGARGEQFF. CDR3 bases: TGTGCCAGCAGCTTAGCCCTAGCGGGGGCTCGGGGTGAGCAGTTCTTC.

The sample holds a few counts of this clone. V and J are TRBV7-2 and TRBJ2-3, with TRBD2 identical over 10 bases. CDR1 and CDR2 from the germline V gene are SGHTA and FQGNSA. V was clipped by 0 bases and J by 3 bases; unmatched bases: 6. CDR3 length: 17 residues. The CDR3 reads CASSLAGSGGATDTQYF. As DNA, the CDR3 is TGTGCCAGCAGCTTAGCGGGGAGCGGGGGGGCTACAGATACGCAGTATTTT.

The chain couples TRBV29-1 to TRBJ2-7, with 9 bases lining up with TRBD1. From germline, CDR1 is SQVTM and CDR2 ANQGSEA. Trimming took 1 base from V and 1 from J; bases not matched to a gene: 11. The CDR3 is made up of 17 amino acids. The CDR3 is CSVEGVSGTGPSYEQYF. The CDR3 nucleotides read TGCAGCGTTGAAGGAGTGTCGGGGACAGGGCCTTCCTACGAGCAGTACTTC.

This chain connects TRBV5-1 to TRBJ2-1, with 10 positions matching TRBD1. The CDR3 runs 16 residues. Trimming took 0 bases from V and 6 from J; bases not matched to a gene: 6. Germline CDR1 is SGHRS and CDR2 is YFSETQ. In DNA, the CDR3 is TGCGCCAGCAGCTTGGACGGGACAGGGGAACCCAATGAGCAGTTCTTC. This translates into CASSLDGTGEPNEQFF.

This clone was observed a few times. The chain uses TRBV15 and TRBJ2-5; D is undetermined. V was cut by 1 base and J by 1 base, with 7 bases left in between. The CDR3 extends over 14 amino acids. Germline V gene lookup returns CDR1 LNHNV and CDR2 YYDKDF (reference sequence). The CDR3 region has the DNA TGTGCCACCAGCAGAGTTCCCTTCCAAGAGACCCAGTACTTC. It encodes CATSRVPFQETQYF. Filled out from reference TRBV15 and TRBJ2-5, the complete variable domain reads DAMVIQNPRYQVTQFGKPVTLSCSQTLNHNVMYWYQQKSSQAPKLLFHYYDKDFNNEADTPDNFQSRRPNTSFCFLDIRSPGLGDTAMYLCATSRVPFQETQYFGPGTRLLVL.

The chain recombines TRBV3-1 (or the pseudogene TRBV3-2) with TRBJ1-6; weak D call: TRBD1 (6 bases). The germline gives CDR1 LGHDT, CDR2 YNNKEL (reference sequence). V lost 1 base, J lost 7 bases, and 17 bases lay in between. The CDR3 contains 17 residues. The CDR3 protein is CASSQARGGGWNSPLHF. CDR3 in DNA: TGTGCCAGCAGCCAAGCCAGGGGCGGGGGGTGGAATTCACCCCTCCACTTT.

The V call is TRBV29-1, the J call TRBJ1-6; TRBD1 is a possible D gene (6 bases). The CDR3 covers 11 residues. Germline CDR1 reads SQVTM; CDR2 reads ANQGSEA. The V end was cut by 7 bases, the J end by 7 bases, with 8 bases between. CDR3 residues: CSAGQNSPLHF. The CDR3 DNA reads TGCAGCGCCGGACAGAATTCACCCCTCCACTTT.

The CDR3 loop reads CASRQRDSSNQPQHF. CDR3 nucleotides: TGTGCCAGCAGACAACGGGACAGTAGCAATCAGCCCCAGCATTTT. The rearrangement links TRBV6-6 to TRBJ1-5; 7 bases agree with TRBD1. CDR3 length: 15 amino acids. With 6 bases clipped from V and 0 bases from J, the junction kept 5 bases outside the gene matches. Germline values: CDR1 MNHNY, CDR2 SVGAGI (reference sequence).

This chain joins TRBV6-5 and TRBJ1-6, with a possible D match to TRBD1 (6 bases). The CDR3 consists of 14 residues. Germline lookup yields CDR1 MNHEY and CDR2 SVGAGI. V lost 8 bases and J 10 bases, leaving 18 bases between the germline ends. The CDR3 nucleotides are TGTGCCAGCTCCGGTCGGGACACCCGATCACCCCTCCACTTT. Protein sequence: CASSGRDTRSPLHF.

The rearrangement joins TRBV10-1 to TRBJ2-1; 10 bases map to TRBD2. The germline V gene encodes CDR1 WNHNN and CDR2 SYGVQD (reference sequence). J gave up 10 bases and V 8 bases, and 11 bases lay outside the gene matches. This CDR3 comprises 14 residues. The chain's CDR3 is CASGSGGAGEEQFF. The CDR3 coding sequence is TGCGCCAGCGGCAGCGGGGGGGCCGGGGAGGAGCAGTTCTTC.

This chain connects TRBV27 to TRBJ2-7, with D perhaps matching TRBD2 (5 bases). The CDR3 extends over 16 amino acids. Deletions cut 5 bases from V and 7 bases from J, with 24 bases between. In germline, CDR1 is MNHEY, CDR2 SMNVEV (reference sequence). The CDR3 protein is CASSSSASKDPREQYF. The CDR3 DNA follows: TGTGCCAGCAGTAGCTCAGCTAGCAAAGATCCTCGGGAGCAGTACTTC.

The CDR3, as DNA: TGTGCCAGCAGAGAGACAGATGTGAGCAATCAGCCCCAGCATTTT. Translation gives CASRETDVSNQPQHF. This sequence joins TRBV2 and TRBJ1-5; TRBD1 is a possible D gene (5 bases). Germline loops: CDR1 SNHLY, CDR2 FYNNEI. The CDR3 totals 15 residues. Trimming took 6 bases from V and 1 from J, leaving 13 bases between them.

The CDR3: CASSSPEKGAGELFF. DNA for the CDR3: TGTGCCAGCAGTTCGCCCGAGAAAGGGGCCGGGGAGCTGTTTTTT. The rearrangement links TRBV6-6 to TRBJ2-2; TRBD1 might be the D (5 bases). V was cut by 4 bases and J by 6 bases, with 15 bases left in between. Germline V lookup: CDR1 MNHNY, CDR2 SVGAGI (reference sequence). The CDR3 extends over 15 amino acids.

The chain has TRBV3-1 (or the pseudogene TRBV3-2) and TRBJ1-3; D is undetermined. Per the germline V gene, CDR1 is LGHDT and CDR2 is YNNKEL (reference sequence). Trimming pared 2 bases from V and 4 bases from J, leaving 9 bases between. CDR3 size: 14 residues. CDR3 amino acids: CASSQTIRGNTIYF. CDR3 coding DNA: TGTGCCAGCAGCCAAACTATCCGGGGAAACACCATATATTTT.

The genes are TRBV6-1 and TRBJ1-5; 9 nucleotides align to TRBD1. This CDR3 spans 17 amino acids. V was pared by 4 bases and J by 1 base, with 8 bases of the junction left unmatched. Germline CDR1 MNHNS, CDR2 SASEGT. CDR3 protein: CASSGKVQGASNQPQHF. CDR3 nucleotides: TGTGCCAGCAGTGGAAAGGTACAGGGGGCGAGCAATCAGCCCCAGCATTTT.

V and J are TRBV15 and TRBJ1-3; the match to TRBD1 covers 10 bases. With 4 bases clipped from V and 0 bases from J, the junction kept 12 bases outside the gene matches. CDR3 length equals 19 residues. Germline V gives CDR1 LNHNV, CDR2 YYDKDF (reference sequence). The CDR3 nucleotides are TGTGCCACCAGCAAGGGACAGGGGAGCCCCATTGACTCTGGAAACACCATATATTTT. This codes for CATSKGQGSPIDSGNTIYF.

The rearrangement joins TRBV11-1 to TRBJ2-5, with TRBD2 identical over 9 bases. The CDR3 runs 15 residues. Germline V gene lookup returns CDR1 SGHAT and CDR2 FQDESV (reference sequence). Losses at the gene ends were 1 base for V and 4 bases for J; bases not matched to a gene: 4. CDR3 sequence reads: CASSLGGGAGETQYF. The CDR3 nucleotides read TGTGCCAGCAGCTTAGGCGGGGGGGCCGGAGAGACCCAGTACTTC. Drawing the rest from reference TRBV11-1 and TRBJ2-5, the complete variable domain is EAEVAQSPRYKITEKSQAVAFWCDPISGHATLYWYRQILGQGPELLVQFQDESVVDDSQLPKDRFSAERLKGVDSTLKIQPAELGDSAMYLCASSLGGGAGETQYFGPGTRLLVL.

The chain has TRBV6-2 or TRBV6-3 and TRBJ2-7; 9 bases line up with TRBD1. Unmatched junction bases numbered 3, after V lost 4 bases and J lost 2 bases. Germline V gives CDR1 MNHEY, CDR2 SVGEGT. This CDR3 is built from 14 residues. DNA for the CDR3: TGTGCCAGCAGTTTAAGACAGGGGGCCTACGAGCAGTACTTC. Protein: CASSLRQGAYEQYF.

V gene TRBV3-1 (or the pseudogene TRBV3-2) combines with J gene TRBJ1-5; 11 positions match TRBD1. CDR1 LGHDT and CDR2 YNNKEL come from the germline V gene (reference sequence). Losses at the gene ends were 3 bases for V and 0 bases for J; bases not matched to a gene: 10. This CDR3 has 19 residues. DNA of the CDR3: TGTGCCAGCAGCCAGTCCCGGGACAGGGGGTTTTATAGCAATCAGCCCCAGCATTTT. This codes for CASSQSRDRGFYSNQPQHF.

V is TRBV5-5 and J is TRBJ1-6, with 8 positions matching TRBD1. This CDR3 is 18 amino acids long. V was pared by 0 bases and J by 0 bases, with 5 bases of the junction left unmatched. Germline CDR1 SGHKS, CDR2 YYEKEE (reference sequence). The DNA for the CDR3 is TGTGCCAGCAGCTTGGCAGGGGGCCTACTCTCCTATAATTCACCCCTCCACTTT. Translated: CASSLAGGLLSYNSPLHF.

The V and J genes are TRBV28 and TRBJ1-5, with 9 nucleotides matching TRBD1. Germline trimming cut 5 bases from V and 7 bases from J; bases unmatched to any gene: 9. The CDR3 is made up of 15 amino acids. Germline V lookup: CDR1 MDHEN, CDR2 SYDVKM. The CDR3 bases are TGTGCCAGCAGTGGAAGGACAGGGGAATGGCAGCCCCAGCATTTT. It codes for CASSGRTGEWQPQHF.

This clone was counted between two and nine times. The chain is built from TRBV27 and TRBJ2-5, with TRBD2 matching over 10 bases. Trimming at V came to 4 bases and at J to 5 bases, leaving 4 bases not matched to a gene. CDR3 length equals 14 residues. Per germline, CDR1 MNHEY and CDR2 SMNVEV (reference sequence). The CDR3 DNA reads TGTGCCAGCAGTTATTTAGCGGGAGGTGAGACCCAGTACTTC. Amino acid sequence: CASSYLAGGETQYF.

This clone appeared a few times. This chain links TRBV7-2 with TRBJ1-2; 9 bases line up with TRBD1. With V trimmed by 2 bases and J by 7 bases, 8 bases remained unmatched. Germline CDR1 SGHTA, CDR2 FQGNSA. The CDR3 sequence is 15 residues long. The CDR3 reads CASSLSGTGMSGYTF. The DNA for the CDR3 is TGTGCCAGCAGCTTATCCGGGACAGGGATGAGTGGCTACACCTTC.